What follows are 13 T cell receptor beta chains derived from one specimen sequenced in a study of T cell clones after liver transplantation. The method was immunoSEQ multiplex PCR; TCRdb's version includes in-frame clones alone and lacks a portion of them. This sample has 45,000 to 55,000 clones; less than 85% occur once, and the top ten carry roughly 8%. The input for sequencing was CD4+ T cells from blood, taken before liver transplant. These receptors all stem from a human donor who received a liver transplant.

This chain uses TRBV15 with TRBJ2-7; 7 bases are shared with TRBD1. The CDR3 is 14 residues long. Germline V lookup: CDR1 LNHNV, CDR2 YYDKDF (reference sequence). V lost 5 bases, J lost 2 bases, and 6 bases stayed unmatched. In DNA, the CDR3 is TGTGCCACCAGCTTCCGGGACAGACCCTACGAGCAGTACTTC. This sequence encodes CATSFRDRPYEQYF. Full variable domain (outside the CDR3, taken from reference TRBV15 and TRBJ2-7): DAMVIQNPRYQVTQFGKPVTLSCSQTLNHNVMYWYQQKSSQAPKLLFHYYDKDFNNEADTPDNFQSRRPNTSFCFLDIRSPGLGDTAMYLCATSFRDRPYEQYFGPGTRLTVT.

The rearrangement links TRBV7-2 to TRBJ2-7, with TRBD1 as a possible D gene (5 bases). CDR1 is SGHTA and CDR2 is FQGNSA in the germline V gene. This CDR3 is 11 amino acids long. The V and J ends lost 5 bases and 11 bases respectively, with 13 bases between them. The CDR3: CASSAQGVKYF. The CDR3 DNA follows: TGTGCCAGCAGCGCTCAGGGTGTGAAGTACTTC.

Only a few counts were recorded for this clone. The chain recombines TRBV5-6 with TRBJ2-7; D remains ambiguous. The CDR3 length is 14 residues. V gave up 1 base and J gave up 2 bases, with 10 bases separating them. CDR1 is SGHDT, CDR2 YYEEEE, per germline. The CDR3 nucleotides are TGTGCCAGCAGCTTGTCGATTCAGCCCTACGAGCAGTACTTC. This codes for CASSLSIQPYEQYF.

The gene calls are TRBV5-8 and TRBJ1-1, with 8 bases that match TRBD1. The junction had 4 bases not matched to a gene; V was cut back by 1 base and J by 5 bases. The CDR3 has 14 amino acids. In germline, CDR1 is SGHTS, CDR2 YDEGEE. Here the CDR3 reads CASSLQGAMTEAFF. The CDR3 DNA sequence: TGTGCCAGCAGCTTGCAGGGGGCGATGACTGAAGCTTTCTTT.

This clone was seen only once. V gene TRBV19 combines with J gene TRBJ1-1, with 8 bases fitting TRBD1. V shed 8 bases, J shed 4 bases, and the junction held 6 bases outside the gene matches. The CDR3 totals 13 residues. Germline loops: CDR1 LNHDA, CDR2 SQIVND (reference sequence). In DNA, the CDR3 is TGTGCCAGTCTACAGGGGGAACTCACTGAAGCTTTCTTT. Protein sequence: CASLQGELTEAFF.

About this clone itself: Germline and junction disagree at one end, which may indicate a read error. The chain couples TRBV5-5 to TRBJ1-1; D is uncertain. The germline CDR1 and CDR2 sequences are SGHKS and YYEKEE (reference sequence). This CDR3 has 14 residues. CDR3 bases: TGCGCCAGCAGCCAAGATTTTGCTAACACTGAAGCTTTCTTT. Protein product: CASSQDFANTEAFF. The whole variable domain, remainder taken from reference TRBV5-5 and TRBJ1-1, is DAGVTQSPTHLIKTRGQQVTLRCSPISGHKSVSWYQQVLGQGPQFIFQYYEKEERGRGNFPDRFSARQFPNYSSELNVNALLLGDSALYLCASSQDFANTEAFFGQGTRLTVV.

The genes are TRBV4-3 and TRBJ2-1, with 11 bases aligning to TRBD1. The CDR3 is 14 residues long. Germline trimming cut 4 bases from V and 13 bases from J; bases unmatched to any gene: 9. Germline V gives CDR1 LGHNA, CDR2 YSLEER. Written as DNA, the CDR3 is TGCGCCAGCAGCCGAAACCCGGGACAGGGGGAACAGTTCTTC. As protein: CASSRNPGQGEQFF.

This rearrangement joins TRBV6-6 to TRBJ1-2; 9 bases agree with TRBD1. This CDR3 has 14 amino acids. V was pared by 6 bases and J by 6 bases, with 8 bases of the junction left unmatched. Germline CDR1 MNHNY, CDR2 SVGAGI (reference sequence). As DNA, the CDR3 is TGTGCCAGCAGACTACAGGGGGCGCTTAATGGCTACACCTTC. It specifies CASRLQGALNGYTF.

This clone has only one observation. This chain uses TRBV28 with TRBJ2-1; 15 positions match TRBD2. J was trimmed by 7 bases and V by 9 bases; bases with no gene match: 16. This CDR3 region has 18 residues. The germline gives CDR1 MDHEN, CDR2 SYDVKM. CDR3 region: CASNFHGLAGGPGNEQFF. CDR3 nucleotide sequence: TGTGCCAGTAACTTTCACGGACTAGCGGGAGGGCCAGGGAATGAGCAGTTCTTC.

In this sample, this clone turned up once. The chain links TRBV19 to TRBJ2-7, with D maybe TRBD1 (6 bases). Deletions cut 5 bases from V and 7 bases from J, with 18 bases between. Germline CDR1 is LNHDA and CDR2 is SQIVND (reference sequence). This CDR3 is built from 14 residues. CDR3 coding DNA: TGTGCCAGTAGTCCGATGGACAGCCCTAGGGAGCAGTACTTC. Translated, it gives CASSPMDSPREQYF.

The chain joins TRBV5-1 to TRBJ2-6; D not certain. This CDR3 contains 15 residues. Trimming cost V 6 bases and J 0 bases, with 10 bases left between them. CDR1 and CDR2 from the germline V gene are SGHRS and YFSETQ. CDR3 residues: CASTNLGSGANVLTF. In nucleotides, the CDR3 is TGCGCCAGCACCAACCTGGGCTCTGGGGCCAACGTCCTGACTTTC.

Only a few counts were recorded for this clone. The rearrangement uses TRBV6-5 and TRBJ1-2; no clear D. The germline CDR1 and CDR2 sequences are MNHEY and SVGAGI. The length of the CDR3 is 15 residues. V lost 0 bases and J 4 bases, leaving 12 bases between the germline ends. CDR3 sequence (DNA): TGTGCCAGCAGTTACTCGAAGGGTGGAGGCTATGGCTACACCTTC. This encodes CASSYSKGGGYGYTF.

V is TRBV7-2 and J is TRBJ1-3; D gene uncertain. CDR1 and CDR2 (germline): SGHTA, FQGNSA. Trimming left V 5 bases short and J 1 base short, with 3 bases between. The CDR3 runs 12 residues. Here the CDR3 DNA reads TGTGCCAGCAGCATGTCTGGAAACACCATATATTTT. Encoded protein: CASSMSGNTIYF. Using reference TRBV7-2 and TRBJ1-3 for the parts outside the CDR3, the full variable domain is GAGVSQSPSNKVTEKGKDVELRCDPISGHTALYWYRQSLGQGLEFLIYFQGNSAPDKSGLPSDRFSAERTGGSVSTLTIQRTQQEDSAVYLCASSMSGNTIYFGEGSWLTVV.